These 31 T cell receptor beta chains came from one sample sequenced in a study of CD8+CD57+ T cells in acquired aplastic anemia. CDR3 and TCR beta VDJ profiling relied on genomic DNA as the template. One entry per CDR3 protein, called by TCRdb with MiXCR from the reads. The sample has 400,000 to 500,000 distinct CDR3 sequences; 60% to 80% are singletons. Sequences were obtained from sorted CD4+, CD8+, or CD8+CD57+ T cells (not recorded which) from PBMCs. These receptors originate from a human donor in good health, serving as a control.

To note about this clonotype: Its ends do not fully match the called genes, so a read error is possible. V usage is TRBV10-3 and J usage is TRBJ1-2, with D possibly matching TRBD1 (6 bases). Germline values: CDR1 ENHRY, CDR2 SYGVKD. The CDR3 is made up of 14 amino acids. The CDR3: CAISESDRNYGYSF. CDR3 nucleotide sequence: TGTGCCATCAGTGAGTCCGACAGGAACTACGGCTACTCCTTC.

This clonotype came up many times. V and J are TRBV7-3 and TRBJ2-7; 8 positions agree with TRBD2. There are 15 residues in the CDR3. J was trimmed by 3 bases and V by 5 bases; bases with no gene match: 9. The V gene's germline CDR1 is SGHTA and CDR2 FQGTGA. For the CDR3, the DNA is TGTGCCAGCAGCCCGGGAGCGGGGGCGAGCTACGAGCAGTACTTC. This gives the protein CASSPGAGASYEQYF.

The chain links TRBV7-2 to TRBJ2-7; 9 nucleotides agree with TRBD1. Losses at the gene ends were 5 bases for V and 9 bases for J; bases not matched to a gene: 8. Germline-derived CDR1 and CDR2 are SGHTA and FQGNSA. The CDR3 runs 13 residues. The CDR3 spells CASSTGTGLAQYF. The CDR3 DNA reads as TGTGCCAGCAGCACCGGGACAGGGTTAGCGCAGTACTTC.

This chain links TRBV10-3 with TRBJ1-5, with D unclear. Germline CDR1 and CDR2: ENHRY and SYGVKD. The V and J ends lost 6 bases and 0 bases respectively, with 6 bases between them. The CDR3 consists of 13 residues. Here the CDR3 DNA reads TGTGCCATCAGGCAGATTAGCAATCAGCCCCAGCATTTT. Protein product: CAIRQISNQPQHF.

This chain uses TRBV7-8 with TRBJ1-3; TRBD1 matches 11 bases. With V trimmed by 0 bases and J by 2 bases, 18 bases remained unmatched. CDR3 length: 22 residues. Germline V gene sequence: CDR1 SGHVS, CDR2 FQNEAQ. CDR3 nucleotides: TGTGCCAGCAGCTTAGCTAGAGCGGGACGGACAGGGGGCGTGGGCCCTGGAAACACCATATATTTT. Its translation is CASSLARAGRTGGVGPGNTIYF.

In its sample, this clonotype was seen many times. This chain links TRBV4-1 with TRBJ2-7, with 7 bases aligning to TRBD1. The V segment lost 5 bases and the J segment 2 bases; nucleotides outside the gene matches: 3. The CDR3 is 13 residues long. The germline V gene encodes CDR1 MGHRA and CDR2 YSYEKL. The CDR3 reads CASSGGQTYEQYF. In nucleotides, the CDR3 is TGCGCCAGCAGCGGGGGACAGACCTACGAGCAGTACTTC.

The chain carries TRBV5-1 and TRBJ1-1, with TRBD1 as a possible D gene (5 bases). This CDR3 contains 13 residues. V was clipped by 4 bases and J by 10 bases, with 17 bases between them. CDR1 and CDR2 from the germline V gene are SGHRS and YFSETQ. CDR3 sequence: CASSTSSGGRAFF. The CDR3 DNA follows: TGCGCCAGCAGCACCTCCAGCGGGGGGAGAGCTTTCTTT. The variable domain in full, completed from reference TRBV5-1 and TRBJ1-1, reads KAGVTQTPRYLIKTRGQQVTLSCSPISGHRSVSWYQQTPGQGLQFLFEYFSETQRNKGNFPGRFSGRQFSNSRSEMNVSTLELGDSALYLCASSTSSGGRAFFGQGTRLTVV.

J is TRBJ1-5 and V is TRBV7-8; no definite D call. Trimming took 5 bases from V and 7 from J, leaving 12 bases between them. The CDR3 has 13 residues. The germline V gene encodes CDR1 SGHVS and CDR2 FQNEAQ. The CDR3, as DNA: TGTGCCAGCAGCACACGATCGGGACAGCCCCAGCATTTT. Its translation: CASSTRSGQPQHF.

The chain uses TRBV11-2 and TRBJ1-2; TRBD1 might be the D (5 bases). CDR1 is SGHAT and CDR2 is FQNNGV in the germline V gene. The CDR3 has 15 amino acids. Trimming took 5 bases from V and 6 from J, leaving 19 bases between them. The CDR3 loop reads CASSPRRGGSHGYTF. The CDR3 nucleotides are TGTGCCAGCAGCCCCCGACGGGGGGGGTCGCATGGCTACACCTTC. The whole variable domain, filled in from reference TRBV11-2 and TRBJ1-2, reads EAGVAQSPRYKIIEKRQSVAFWCNPISGHATLYWYQQILGQGPKLLIQFQNNGVVDDSQLPKDRFSAERLKGVDSTLKIQPAKLEDSAVYLCASSPRRGGSHGYTFGSGTRLTVV.

V gene TRBV7-9 combines with J gene TRBJ1-4; TRBD1 matches 7 bases. With 2 bases clipped from V and 3 bases from J, the junction kept 6 bases outside the gene matches. The CDR3 length is 16 residues. Germline CDR1 SEHNR, CDR2 FQNEAQ (reference sequence). CDR3 sequence reads: CASSLQGGQANEKLFF. In nucleotides, the CDR3 is TGTGCCAGCAGCTTACAGGGGGGGCAGGCTAATGAAAAACTGTTTTTT.

The J gene is TRBJ2-1, the V gene TRBV19; 8 bases fit TRBD2. The CDR3 spans 13 residues. Trimming removed 6 bases from V and 12 bases from J; junction bases left unmatched: 10. Germline V gene sequence: CDR1 LNHDA, CDR2 SQIVND (reference sequence). The CDR3 protein is CASRWTSLPLQFF. DNA for the CDR3: TGTGCCAGTAGGTGGACTAGCCTACCTCTGCAGTTCTTC.

The chain joins TRBV5-1 to TRBJ1-2, with D hard to call. The CDR3 has 12 residues. Trimming shortened V by 2 bases and J by 8 bases, and 10 bases separated the two germline ends. Germline values: CDR1 SGHRS, CDR2 YFSETQ. CDR3 sequence reads: CASSFDTMGYTF. The DNA of the CDR3 is TGCGCCAGCAGCTTTGACACGATGGGCTACACCTTC.

The chain recombines TRBV7-2 with TRBJ2-7; D is unclear. Trimming shortened V by 1 base and J by 9 bases, and 19 bases separated the two germline ends. CDR3 length equals 15 residues. Per germline, CDR1 SGHTA and CDR2 FQGNSA. As DNA, the CDR3 is TGTGCCAGCAGCTTAGGAGAGGTCTGCACACATACGCAGTACTTC. Translated, it gives CASSLGEVCTHTQYF.

This clonotype showed up many times. The chain combines TRBV12-3 or TRBV12-4 with TRBJ2-2; possibly TRBD1 for D (6 bases). The CDR3 loop spans 17 amino acids. V was clipped by 6 bases and J by 0 bases, with 17 bases between them. CDR3 nucleotide sequence: TGTGCCAGCAGGTGGACAGCACCTTTTTCGAACACCGGGGAGCTGTTTTTT. It specifies CASRWTAPFSNTGELFF.

The rearrangement links TRBV5-4 to TRBJ1-2; tentatively, D is TRBD1 (5 bases). The germline V gene has CDR1 SGHNT and CDR2 YYREEE (reference sequence). The germline V and J ends were trimmed by 4 bases and 5 bases, with 15 bases remaining between them. The CDR3 is 14 residues long. In DNA, the CDR3 is TGTGCCAGCAGCCCCGGGGGGACTCCATATGGCTACACCTTC. This sequence encodes CASSPGGTPYGYTF. The full variable domain, with the rest looked up from reference TRBV5-4 and TRBJ1-2, is ETGVTQSPTHLIKTRGQQVTLRCSSQSGHNTVSWYQQALGQGPQFIFQYYREEENGRGNFPPRFSGLQFPNYSSELNVNALELDDSALYLCASSPGGTPYGYTFGSGTRLTVV.

A remark on this clonotype: One end of the junction is discordant with germline, which a read error may explain. In nucleotides, the CDR3 is TGTGCCAGCAGTGAAATGGTCACTAGCGGGGGGTATGCCTTC. This codes for CASSEMVTSGGYAF. The chain links TRBV2 to TRBJ1-2; D is possibly TRBD1 (5 bases). The CDR3 sequence is 14 residues long. Germline assignment: CDR1 SNHLY and CDR2 FYNNEI.

This clonotype was seen many times. The rearrangement links TRBV5-1 to TRBJ1-1; the D gene is possibly TRBD1 (6 bases). The CDR3 has 14 amino acids. Germline values: CDR1 SGHRS, CDR2 YFSETQ. V lost 7 bases, J lost 3 bases, and 16 bases lay in between. The CDR3 DNA sequence: TGCGCCAGCTCCTTGACAGGTGGGGACACTGAAGCTTTCTTT. Translated: CASSLTGGDTEAFF.

The V gene is TRBV13, the J gene TRBJ2-5; D gene unclear. Germline V gene sequence: CDR1 PRHDT, CDR2 FYEKMQ (reference sequence). The CDR3 totals 10 residues. Trimming left V 7 bases short and J 5 bases short, with 5 bases between. The CDR3 protein is CASTQETQYF. The CDR3 DNA reads as TGTGCCAGCACGCAGGAGACCCAGTACTTC.

The chain joins TRBV7-9 to TRBJ2-1; the match to TRBD2 covers 12 bases. Per the germline V gene, CDR1 is SEHNR and CDR2 is FQNEAQ (reference sequence). V dropped 7 bases and J dropped 5; count of bases not matched to a gene: 6. The CDR3 sequence is 15 residues long. The CDR3 loop reads CASTSGGAADNEQFF. CDR3 in DNA: TGTGCCAGCACTAGCGGGGGGGCAGCCGACAATGAGCAGTTCTTC.

This clonotype was seen at least ten times. The J gene is TRBJ1-5, the V gene TRBV20-1; weak D call: TRBD1 (5 bases). This CDR3 comprises 14 residues. Germline V gene lookup returns CDR1 DFQATT and CDR2 SNEGSKA (reference sequence). Trimming removed 3 bases at V and 5 bases at J, with 14 bases between. The CDR3: CSASPSGGDQPQHF. The CDR3 DNA sequence: TGCAGTGCTAGTCCCTCGGGGGGGGATCAGCCCCAGCATTTT.

This chain connects TRBV12-5 to TRBJ2-3; D remains unclear. CDR1 LGHNT and CDR2 FRNRAP come from the germline V gene. Between the trimmed V and J ends, which lost 4 bases and 0 bases, there was a span of 26 bases. The CDR3 is 20 residues long. The CDR3 loop reads CASGSGARGVLVESTDTQYF. CDR3 bases: TGTGCTAGTGGTTCTGGTGCTCGTGGGGTATTGGTCGAGAGCACAGATACGCAGTATTTT.

The chain joins TRBV25-1 to TRBJ2-7; 8 bases align to TRBD2. Gene TRBJ2-1 matches the end of the DNA better, so the J call may be wrong. CDR3 length: 16 residues. Germline values: CDR1 MGHDK, CDR2 SYGVNS. The CDR3 sequence is CASRISGTGTSNEQFF. The CDR3, as DNA: TGTGCCAGCCGGATCTCCGGGACCGGGACTAGCAATGAGCAGTTCTTC.

The V and J genes are TRBV7-2 and TRBJ2-3, with TRBD2 matching 9 bases. The CDR3 extends over 16 amino acids. CDR1 and CDR2 from the germline V gene are SGHTA and FQGNSA. The V gene end was trimmed by 6 bases and the J gene end by 6 bases; junction bases not matched to a gene: 13. Here the CDR3 reads CASSLPGGGAVDTQYF. The CDR3, as DNA: TGTGCCAGCAGTTTACCGGGCGGGGGGGCTGTGGATACGCAGTATTTT.

This clonotype was counted at least ten times. CDR3 nucleotide sequence: TGTGCCAGCAGTGCGGCAGATACGCAGTATTTT. Translated, it gives CASSAADTQYF. The gene calls are TRBV2 and TRBJ2-3, with D unclear. Trimming pared 4 bases from V and 4 bases from J, leaving 3 bases between. This CDR3 spans 11 amino acids. Germline lookup yields CDR1 SNHLY and CDR2 FYNNEI.

This clonotype was counted between two and nine times. This chain connects TRBV19 to TRBJ1-5, with a tentative D call TRBD1 (5 bases). This CDR3 region has 12 residues. The germline CDR1 and CDR2 sequences are LNHDA and SQIVND (reference sequence). The CDR3 here is CAAGVVRQPQHF. CDR3 coding DNA: TGTGCTGCGGGGGTGGTGAGACAGCCCCAGCATTTT. The full variable domain, in which reference TRBV19 and TRBJ1-5 provide the parts outside the CDR3, is DGGITQSPKYLFRKEGQNVTLSCEQNLNHDAMYWYRQDPGQGLRLIYYSQIVNDFQKGDIAEGYSVSREKKESFPLTVTSAQKNPTAFYLCAAGVVRQPQHFGDGTRLSIL.

This clonotype was detected ten times or more. This sequence joins TRBV5-4 and TRBJ1-2, with TRBD1 as a possible D gene (5 bases). Germline values: CDR1 SGHNT, CDR2 YYREEE (reference sequence). The CDR3 totals 15 residues. Trimming left V 1 base short and J 8 bases short, with 18 bases between. The CDR3 reads CASSLNFRGQGGYTF. The CDR3 DNA follows: TGTGCCAGCAGCTTGAACTTCCGGGGCCAGGGAGGCTACACCTTC.

This clonotype was seen ten or more times. The rearrangement uses TRBV7-2 and TRBJ2-3; D not certain. V shed 2 bases and J shed 0 bases, with 12 bases lying between them. The CDR3 consists of 16 residues. Germline CDR1 SGHTA, CDR2 FQGNSA. DNA for the CDR3: TGTGCCAGCAGCTTAAGGAAGGTGGTAAGCACAGATACGCAGTATTTT. This codes for CASSLRKVVSTDTQYF.

This clonotype is a singleton in its sample. The V gene is TRBV7-9, the J gene TRBJ1-5, with D hard to call. The germline V gene encodes CDR1 SEHNR and CDR2 FQNEAQ (reference sequence). CDR3 size: 15 residues. V lost 1 base and J lost 0, with 7 bases in between. Here the CDR3 DNA reads TGTGCCAGCAGCTTAGATGCCTATAGCAATCAGCCCCAGCATTTT. Residues: CASSLDAYSNQPQHF.

In regard to this clonotype: Since no conserved phenylalanine or tryptophan closes the CDR3, a read error is the likely cause. The limits of the CDR3 on the DNA are not certain, so only TCRdb's listed CDR3 is given. This chain uses TRBV7-2 with TRBJ2-2; TRBD1 is the table's D call and was not checked against the DNA. Germline CDR1 is SGHTA and CDR2 is FQGNSA. From its first to its last residue, the CDR3 has 13 amino acids. CDR3: CASSPRRGQGKFY.

Regarding this clonotype: Sequence at one end of the junction differs from germline and may be a read error. The rearrangement links TRBV5-1 to TRBJ1-2; D not resolved. The CDR3 contains 11 residues. Germline loops: CDR1 SGHRS, CDR2 YFSETQ. CDR3 DNA: TGTGCCAGCAGCTCGGTCGGAGGCGACACCTTC. Protein product: CASSSVGGDTF.

This clonotype was picked up many times. The CDR3 sequence: CAWSLAGYEQFF. Here the CDR3 DNA reads TGTGCCTGGAGTCTAGCGGGCTATGAGCAGTTCTTC. V is TRBV30 and J is TRBJ2-1, with 8 nucleotides matching TRBD2. V trimming: 2 bases; J trimming: 8 bases; junction bases outside the gene matches: 2. The germline CDR1 and CDR2 sequences are GTSNPN and SVGIG (reference sequence). The CDR3 is 12 amino acids.